Sequencing of this TCR beta chain was carried out in a study of T-cell reconstitution after alpha-beta-depleted transplantation in children. TCRbeta library construction was performed incorporating unique molecular identifiers. TCRdb recomputed calls from the PCR reads with MiXCR, one row per CDR3 protein. The sample consists of 500,000 or so distinct CDR3 sequences, 30% to 35% of them appearing once. This CDR3 has 14 residues. Per germline, CDR1 LNHDA and CDR2 SQIVND (reference sequence). After removal of 9 bases from V and 8 bases from J, the junction contained 11 bases not matched to a gene. This material consisted of PBMCs from the stem cell graft donor, taken from the stem cell graft. The chain employs TRBV19 and TRBJ2-1; 9 bases are a match to TRBD2. The clonotype originates from a human donor who donated a stem cell graft to a child with aplastic anemia. The CDR3 DNA is TGTGCCAGCGTAGATAGCGGGAGAGGCTATGAGCAGTTCTTC. Translated, it gives CASVDSGRGYEQFF.